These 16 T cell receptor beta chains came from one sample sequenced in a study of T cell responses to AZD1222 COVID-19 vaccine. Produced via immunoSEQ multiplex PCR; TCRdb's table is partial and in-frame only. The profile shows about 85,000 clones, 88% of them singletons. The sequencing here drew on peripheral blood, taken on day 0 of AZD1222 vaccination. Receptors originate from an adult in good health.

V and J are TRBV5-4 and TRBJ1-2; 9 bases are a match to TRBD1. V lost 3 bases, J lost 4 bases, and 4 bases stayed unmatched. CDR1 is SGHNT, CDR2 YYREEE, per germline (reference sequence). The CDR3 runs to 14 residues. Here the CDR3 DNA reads TGTGCCAGCAGCTGGGACAGGGACCGCTATGGCTACACCTTC. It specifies CASSWDRDRYGYTF.

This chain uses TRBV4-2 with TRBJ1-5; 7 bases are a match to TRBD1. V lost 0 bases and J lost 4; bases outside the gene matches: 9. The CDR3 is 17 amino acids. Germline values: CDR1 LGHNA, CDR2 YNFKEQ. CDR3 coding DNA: TGTGCCAGCAGCCAAGATCCAGGGGGACGGGGAAATCAGCCCCAGCATTTT. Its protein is CASSQDPGGRGNQPQHF.

As DNA, the CDR3 is TGTGCCAGCTCTCCCCAGACAGGCCTTCTTGAAGCTTTCTTT. Translation gives CASSPQTGLLEAFF. The J gene is TRBJ1-1, the V gene TRBV18; possible D gene TRBD1, 6 bases. V gave up 6 bases and J gave up 7 bases, with 18 bases separating them. The CDR3 covers 14 residues. In germline, CDR1 is KGHSH, CDR2 LQKENI.

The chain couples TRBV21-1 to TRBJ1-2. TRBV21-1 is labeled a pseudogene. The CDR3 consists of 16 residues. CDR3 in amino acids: CASSKELCRENYGYTF. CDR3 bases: TGTGCCAGCAGCAAAGAGTTGTGCAGGGAGAACTATGGCTACACCTTC.

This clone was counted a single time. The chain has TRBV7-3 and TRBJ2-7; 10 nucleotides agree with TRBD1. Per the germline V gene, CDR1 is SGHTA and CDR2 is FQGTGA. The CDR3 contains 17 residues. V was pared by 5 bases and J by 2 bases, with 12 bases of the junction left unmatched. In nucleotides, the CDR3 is TGTGCCAGCAGCCACGGACAGGGGGGCACCCTCACCTACGAGCAGTACTTC. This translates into CASSHGQGGTLTYEQYF.

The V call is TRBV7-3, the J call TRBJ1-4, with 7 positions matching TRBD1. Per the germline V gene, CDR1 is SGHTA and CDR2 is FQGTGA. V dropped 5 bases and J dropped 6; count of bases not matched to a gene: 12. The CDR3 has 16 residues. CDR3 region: CASSPPRRDSHEKLFF. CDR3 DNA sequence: TGTGCCAGCAGCCCCCCTCGCCGGGACAGTCATGAAAAACTGTTTTTT.

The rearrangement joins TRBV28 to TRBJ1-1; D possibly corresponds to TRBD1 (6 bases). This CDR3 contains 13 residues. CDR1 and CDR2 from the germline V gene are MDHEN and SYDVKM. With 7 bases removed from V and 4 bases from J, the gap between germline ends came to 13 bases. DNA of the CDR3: TGTGCCAGCAACGTGAACAGGGTCACTGAAGCTTTCTTT. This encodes CASNVNRVTEAFF.

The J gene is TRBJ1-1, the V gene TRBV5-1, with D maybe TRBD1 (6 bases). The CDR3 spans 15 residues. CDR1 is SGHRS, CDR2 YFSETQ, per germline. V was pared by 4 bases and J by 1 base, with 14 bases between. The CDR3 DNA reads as TGCGCCAGCAGCGCTTTACAGGGACGGAACACTGAAGCTTTCTTT. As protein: CASSALQGRNTEAFF.

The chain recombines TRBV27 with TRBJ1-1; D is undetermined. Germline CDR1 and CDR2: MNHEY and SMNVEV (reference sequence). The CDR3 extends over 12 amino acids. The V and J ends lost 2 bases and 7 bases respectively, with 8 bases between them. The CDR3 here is CASSLKYGEAFF. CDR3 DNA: TGTGCCAGCAGTTTAAAGTATGGTGAAGCTTTCTTT.

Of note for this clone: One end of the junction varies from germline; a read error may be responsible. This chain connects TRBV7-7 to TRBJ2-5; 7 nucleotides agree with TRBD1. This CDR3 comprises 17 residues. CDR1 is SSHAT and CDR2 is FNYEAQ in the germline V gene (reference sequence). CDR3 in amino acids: CASSSSGGSLVGETQYF. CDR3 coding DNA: TGTGCTAGCAGCTCATCAGGGGGTAGTTTAGTAGGGGAGACCCAGTACTTC.

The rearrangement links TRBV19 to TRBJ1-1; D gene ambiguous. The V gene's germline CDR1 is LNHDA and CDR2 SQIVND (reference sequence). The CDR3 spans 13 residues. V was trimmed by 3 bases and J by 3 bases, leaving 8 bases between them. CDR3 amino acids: CASSIKWDTEAFF. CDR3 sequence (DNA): TGTGCCAGTAGTATTAAGTGGGACACTGAAGCTTTCTTT.

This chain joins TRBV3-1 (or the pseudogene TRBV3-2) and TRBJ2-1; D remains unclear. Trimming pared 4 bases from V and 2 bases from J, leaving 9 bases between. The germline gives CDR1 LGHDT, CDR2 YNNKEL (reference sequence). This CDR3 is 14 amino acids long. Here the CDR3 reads CASSPLGTYNEQFF. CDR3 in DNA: TGTGCCAGCAGCCCCTTAGGGACCTACAATGAGCAGTTCTTC.

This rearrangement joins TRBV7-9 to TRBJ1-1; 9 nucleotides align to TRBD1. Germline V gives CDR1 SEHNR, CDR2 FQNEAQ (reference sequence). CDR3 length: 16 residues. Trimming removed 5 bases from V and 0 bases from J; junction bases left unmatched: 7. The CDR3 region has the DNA TGTGCCAGCAGCACCCCCGGGACAGGGATGAACACTGAAGCTTTCTTT. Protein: CASSTPGTGMNTEAFF.

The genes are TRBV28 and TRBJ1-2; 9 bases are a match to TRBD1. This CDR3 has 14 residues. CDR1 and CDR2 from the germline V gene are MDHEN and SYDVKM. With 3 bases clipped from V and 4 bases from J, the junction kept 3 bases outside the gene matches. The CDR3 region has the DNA TGTGCCAGCAGTTTTCCGACAGGGGGCTATGGCTACACCTTC. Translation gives CASSFPTGGYGYTF.

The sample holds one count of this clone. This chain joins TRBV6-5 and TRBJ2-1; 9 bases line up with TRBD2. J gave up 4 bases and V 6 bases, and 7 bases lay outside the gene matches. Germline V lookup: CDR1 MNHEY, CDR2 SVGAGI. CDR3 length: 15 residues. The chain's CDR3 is CASSLTSGLYNEQFF. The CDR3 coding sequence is TGTGCCAGCAGCCTCACTAGCGGGCTATACAATGAGCAGTTCTTC.

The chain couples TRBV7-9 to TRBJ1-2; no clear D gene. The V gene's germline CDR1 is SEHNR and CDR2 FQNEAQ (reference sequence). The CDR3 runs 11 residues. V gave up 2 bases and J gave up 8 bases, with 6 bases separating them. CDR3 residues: CASSLKEGYTF. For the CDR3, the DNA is TGTGCCAGCAGCTTAAAGGAGGGCTACACCTTC.